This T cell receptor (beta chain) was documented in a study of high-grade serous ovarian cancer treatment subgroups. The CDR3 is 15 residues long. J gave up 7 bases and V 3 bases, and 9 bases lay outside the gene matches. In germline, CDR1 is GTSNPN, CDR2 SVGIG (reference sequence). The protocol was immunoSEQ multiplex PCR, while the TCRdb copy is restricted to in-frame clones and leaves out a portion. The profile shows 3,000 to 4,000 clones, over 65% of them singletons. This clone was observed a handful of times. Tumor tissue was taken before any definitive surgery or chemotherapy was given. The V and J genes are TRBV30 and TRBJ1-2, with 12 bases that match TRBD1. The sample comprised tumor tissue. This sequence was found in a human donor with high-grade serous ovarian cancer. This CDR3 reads CAWSLSGTGGRGYTF. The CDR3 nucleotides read TGTGCCTGGAGCCTCTCCGGGACAGGGGGCCGTGGCTACACCTTC.